The rows below give T cell receptor beta chains drawn from one sample of a study of blood T cells in healthy people across ages. A single record per CDR3 protein comes from TCRdb applying MiXCR to the 5' RACE reads. The sample has around 580,000 distinct CDR3 sequences, 47% seen once; the top ten hold just under 25%. Sample: blood. The origin of the receptors is a man older than 75 in good health. Each CDR3 is given with its conserved first and last residue. A D gene is named only where the DNA matches it firmly. Clone size is given for some rows only: seen once, a few or many times, or a class if the clone is expanded.

V	J	size	D	DNA	CDR3
TRBV7-2	TRBJ2-7	NA	NA	TGTGCCAGCAGCGTAAACGGGGGCTACGAGCAGTACTTC	CASSVNGGYEQYF
TRBV6-1	TRBJ2-7	many	TRBD2	TGTGCCAGCACCGCCCCTTCACTAGCGGGCCTCAGCTCCTACGAGCAGTACTTC	CASTAPSLAGLSSYEQYF
TRBV9	TRBJ2-3	few	NA	TGTGCCAGCAGCGGCAAAATAGCGGCTAGCACAGATACGCAGTATTTT	CASSGKIAASTDTQYF
TRBV20-1	TRBJ2-4	once	NA	TGCAGTGCTAGTAATTTAGCCAAAAACATTCAGTACTTC	CSASNLAKNIQYF
TRBV7-6	TRBJ2-4	NA	TRBD1	TGTGCCAGCAGATATGATCCGTCGACAGGGGTGGTTAGGGAGCAGTACTTC	CASRYDPSTGVVREQYF
TRBV20-1	TRBJ2-7	few	NA	TGCAGTGCTAGAGTAGGCCCCACGGGAGAGCAGTACTTC	CSARVGPTGEQYF
TRBV27	TRBJ2-5	few	TRBD2	TGTGCCAGCAGTCTCTCCGGGACTAGCGGACAAGAGACCCAGTACTTC	CASSLSGTSGQETQYF
TRBV24-1	TRBJ2-1	NA	TRBD1	TGTGCCACCAGTGATTCCCAGGGGGCTCTCCACTACAATGAGCAGTTCTTC	CATSDSQGALHYNEQFF
TRBV15	TRBJ2-5	few	TRBD2	TGTGCCACCAGCAGAGTATTCGGGACTAGCCTAGAGACCCAGTACTTC	CATSRVFGTSLETQYF
TRBV12-3/TRBV12-4	TRBJ1-2	few	TRBD1	TGTGCCAGCAAGCCCGGGTCAGGGGGGTTCTATGGCTACACCTTC	CASKPGSGGFYGYTF
TRBV3-1	TRBJ1-2	few	NA	TGTGCCAGCAGCCACCCTCCCTATGGCTACACCTTC	CASSHPPYGYTF
TRBV5-1	TRBJ2-1	few	TRBD1	TGCGCCAGCAGGTCCGGGACAGGGGGCTTCAATGAGCAGTTCTTC	CASRSGTGGFNEQFF
TRBV6-6	TRBJ2-5	many	NA	TGTGCCAGCAGTTATTACGGGGGCCAAGAGACCCAGTACTTC	CASSYYGGQETQYF
TRBV20-1	TRBJ2-5	NA	NA	TGCAGTGCTAGTCCCTTCGATGAGCAGTACTTC	CSASPFDEQYF